This TCR beta chain was sequenced for a study of blood T cell repertoires in COVID-19. Overall study context: Acute and convalescent COVID-19 samples came from the United States, Italy and Spain.

In the study's own analysis: Quantification of nucleated cells was approximated via reference gene primer amplification. TCRdb keeps only in-frame clones here, not all; method: immunoSEQ multiplex PCR. V, J and clone size reflect that table, while D and trimming were determined from the DNA. Found here are more than 10,000 clones, roughly three quarters of them singletons; the top ten hold around 37%. The CDR3 runs 13 residues. With 4 bases removed from V and 6 bases from J, the gap between germline ends came to 12 bases. The V gene's germline CDR1 is PRHDT and CDR2 FYEKMQ (reference sequence). Relative to its sample, this clone is medium-sized.

Sequencing used peripheral blood. The TCR sequence derives from a human donor in a cohort sampled during active COVID-19. The V gene is TRBV13, the J gene TRBJ1-1; perhaps TRBD1 as D (6 bases). The CDR3 DNA reads as TGTGCCAGCAGCTCAGAAGAGGGGGCTGAAGCTTTCTTT. Amino acid sequence: CASSSEEGAEAFF.